A single sample is the source of the 30 T cell receptor beta chains below, sequenced in a study of blood T cells in healthy people across ages. A second PCR, run for roughly 7 to 11 cycles, used a sample-barcoded 5' primer plus a J-beta primer mix. Each CDR3 protein is one row after TCRdb ran MiXCR on the 5' RACE reads. The sample lists about 620,000 distinct CDR3 sequences; roughly 20% were seen once. Specimen: blood. These receptors were taken from a man aged 70 or older in good health.

The chain joins TRBV28 to TRBJ2-5; TRBD2 might be the D (5 bases). This CDR3 has 13 amino acids. From germline, CDR1 is MDHEN and CDR2 SYDVKM. V was shortened by 5 bases and J by 5 bases, with 12 bases between the two germline ends. In DNA, the CDR3 is TGTGCCAGCAGTCCGAGGGCTCCGGAGACCCAGTACTTC. It translates to CASSPRAPETQYF.

This clonotype has a handful of counts. This sequence joins TRBV11-2 and TRBJ2-5; D is ambiguous. CDR3 length: 16 amino acids. V lost 1 base and J 0 bases, leaving 12 bases between the germline ends. Germline V CDR1 and CDR2: SGHAT, FQNNGV. The CDR3 DNA follows: TGTGCCAGCAGCTTAGGGCCAGTGGAGTACCAAGAGACCCAGTACTTC. The encoded protein is CASSLGPVEYQETQYF.

Only a few counts were recorded for this clonotype. The chain has TRBV10-3 and TRBJ2-2; a weak D match, TRBD1 (6 bases). CDR1 and CDR2 from the germline V gene are ENHRY and SYGVKD. The CDR3 contains 12 residues. V gave up 6 bases and J gave up 6 bases, with 8 bases separating them. The CDR3 is CAIRQGSGELFF. In DNA, the CDR3 is TGTGCCATCAGACAGGGATCCGGGGAGCTGTTTTTT.

The V and J genes are TRBV15 and TRBJ2-5, with TRBD2 matching over 8 bases. Germline loops: CDR1 LNHNV, CDR2 YYDKDF (reference sequence). This CDR3 contains 16 residues. With 0 bases clipped from V and 5 bases from J, the junction kept 8 bases outside the gene matches. The CDR3 DNA reads as TGTGCCACCAGCAGAGATAGGATAGCGGGGACCGAGACCCAGTACTTC. Translation: CATSRDRIAGTETQYF.

V is TRBV29-1 and J is TRBJ2-1, with 9 bases fitting TRBD1. The CDR3 is 13 amino acids. The V segment lost 7 bases and the J segment 10 bases; nucleotides outside the gene matches: 11. The V gene's germline CDR1 is SQVTM and CDR2 ANQGSEA. The CDR3 nucleotides read TGCAGCGCCGAGGGACAGGGCCCTACGGAGCAGTTCTTC. Encoded protein: CSAEGQGPTEQFF.

Ten or more counts support this clonotype. The J gene is TRBJ1-4, the V gene TRBV18; D is possibly TRBD1 (6 bases). Trimming shortened V by 0 bases and J by 7 bases, and 15 bases separated the two germline ends. CDR1 KGHSH and CDR2 LQKENI come from the germline V gene. This CDR3 is built from 16 residues. The DNA of the CDR3 is TGTGCCAGCTCACCACCTTCGGCAGGGGTTCCTGAAAAACTGTTTTTT. Its translation: CASSPPSAGVPEKLFF. Filled out from reference TRBV18 and TRBJ1-4, the complete variable domain reads NAGVMQNPRHLVRRRGQEARLRCSPMKGHSHVYWYRQLPEEGLKFMVYLQKENIIDESGMPKERFSAEFPKEGPSILRIQQVVRGDSAAYFCASSPPSAGVPEKLFFGSGTQLSVL.

This clonotype turned up a few times. The chain links TRBV7-2 to TRBJ1-2; 8 nucleotides line up with TRBD1. The junction had 4 bases not matched to a gene; V was cut back by 4 bases and J by 6 bases. Germline assignment: CDR1 SGHTA and CDR2 FQGNSA. CDR3 length: 13 amino acids. The DNA of the CDR3 is TGTGCCAGCAGCTCAAGGACAGGGAATGGCTACACCTTC. Its protein product is CASSSRTGNGYTF.

To note about this clonotype: One junction end disagrees with the germline gene, perhaps due to a read error. V is TRBV25-1 and J is TRBJ1-2; weak D call: TRBD1 (5 bases). This CDR3 spans 16 amino acids. CDR1 is MGHDK and CDR2 is SYGVNS in the germline V gene. CDR3 sequence reads: CASGEYMGGEAWGYTF. The CDR3 nucleotides are TGTGCCAGCGGTGAATATATGGGAGGGGAGGCGTGGGGCTACACCTTC.

The J gene is TRBJ2-1, the V gene TRBV20-1; D may be TRBD1 (6 bases). V lost 5 bases, J lost 14 bases, and 16 bases lay in between. CDR3 size: 11 residues. Germline V gene data show CDR1 as DFQATT and CDR2 as SNEGSKA (reference sequence). CDR3 in amino acids: CSAREGQSEFF. CDR3 DNA sequence: TGCAGTGCTCGGGAAGGACAGAGCGAGTTCTTC.

The chain is built from TRBV10-3 and TRBJ2-5; 10 bases line up with TRBD2. The J call may be faulty, since TRBJ2-7 better matches the DNA end. Germline V gives CDR1 ENHRY, CDR2 SYGVKD. CDR3 size: 14 residues. The CDR3 spells CATCSGGSSYEQYF. The CDR3, as DNA: TGTGCCACCTGTAGCGGGGGGAGCTCCTACGAGCAGTACTTC.

The chain employs TRBV29-1 and TRBJ2-5; 13 bases agree with TRBD2. CDR1 is SQVTM, CDR2 ANQGSEA, per germline. The CDR3 contains 14 residues. Losses at the gene ends were 6 bases for V and 6 bases for J; bases not matched to a gene: 7. The DNA of the CDR3 is TGCAGCGTCCGGACTAGCGGGAGTGAGAAGACCCAGTACTTC. Translation gives CSVRTSGSEKTQYF. Full variable domain (rest looked up from reference TRBV29-1 and TRBJ2-5): SAVISQKPSRDICQRGTSLTIQCQVDSQVTMMFWYRQQPGQSLTLIATANQGSEATYESGFVIDKFPISRPNLTFSTLTVSNMSPEDSSIYLCSVRTSGSEKTQYFGPGTRLLVL.

The V gene is TRBV6-6, the J gene TRBJ2-3; 8 bases are shared with TRBD1. The trim removed 5 bases at V and 4 bases at J, leaving 2 bases unmatched. This CDR3 has 13 amino acids. Germline V gives CDR1 MNHNY, CDR2 SVGAGI (reference sequence). For the CDR3, the DNA is TGTGCCAGCAGTGGACAGGGCCCAGATACGCAGTATTTT. As protein: CASSGQGPDTQYF.

The genes are TRBV20-1 and TRBJ2-1; 11 nucleotides align to TRBD1. The CDR3 contains 13 residues. V was pared by 4 bases and J by 7 bases, with 3 bases of the junction left unmatched. In germline, CDR1 is DFQATT, CDR2 SNEGSKA (reference sequence). CDR3 sequence reads: CSATGTGGNEQFF. The CDR3 nucleotides are TGCAGTGCTACCGGGACAGGGGGGAATGAGCAGTTCTTC.

The chain uses TRBV3-1 and TRBJ1-1; 10 bases fit TRBD1. V lost 4 bases to trimming and J lost 5 bases; unmatched junction nucleotides: 10. This CDR3 region has 16 residues. The germline V gene has CDR1 LGHDT and CDR2 YNNKEL (reference sequence). As DNA, the CDR3 is TGTGCCAGCAGCCTCCGGGACAGGGGATCAGGTACTGAAGCTTTCTTT. Residues: CASSLRDRGSGTEAFF. Supplemented by reference TRBV3-1 and TRBJ1-1, the full variable domain reads DTAVSQTPKYLVTQMGNDKSIKCEQNLGHDTMYWYKQDSKKFLKIMFSYNNKELIINETVPNRFSPKSPDKAHLNLHINSLELGDSAVYFCASSLRDRGSGTEAFFGQGTRLTVV.

V and J are TRBV20-1 and TRBJ2-2, with D unclear. The CDR3 is 14 amino acids. CDR1 and CDR2 (germline): DFQATT, SNEGSKA (reference sequence). Trimming left V 6 bases short and J 4 bases short, with 15 bases between. In nucleotides, the CDR3 is TGCAGTGCCTTGGACCCAGTCGGCACCGGGGAGCTGTTTTTT. It specifies CSALDPVGTGELFF.

The V call is TRBV20-1, the J call TRBJ2-7, with 8 bases aligning to TRBD2. The better agreement between TRBJ2-1 and the DNA end casts doubt on the J call. The germline V gene has CDR1 DFQATT and CDR2 SNEGSKA (reference sequence). The CDR3 extends over 14 amino acids. CDR3 sequence: CSAREGLAGTEQFF. In DNA, the CDR3 is TGCAGTGCTAGGGAGGGGCTAGCGGGCACTGAGCAGTTCTTC.

This clonotype was observed a few times. This chain connects TRBV2 to TRBJ1-2; perhaps TRBD1 as D (6 bases). This CDR3 has 16 residues. Trimming removed 4 bases from V and 0 bases from J, with 15 bases in between. Germline V gives CDR1 SNHLY, CDR2 FYNNEI. CDR3 DNA: TGTGCCAGCAGTGTCAACAGGGAACCGTCTAACTATGGCTACACCTTC. This codes for CASSVNREPSNYGYTF.

The J gene is TRBJ2-5, the V gene TRBV5-1; 9 positions match TRBD2. Germline assignment: CDR1 SGHRS and CDR2 YFSETQ. The V gene end was trimmed by 2 bases and the J gene end by 4 bases; junction bases not matched to a gene: 6. The CDR3 has 15 residues. In DNA form, the CDR3 reads TGCGCCAGCAGCTTCCCTAGCGGGATAGTAGAGACCCAGTACTTC. This codes for CASSFPSGIVETQYF.

This sequence joins TRBV5-1 and TRBJ2-3; maybe TRBD2 (5 bases). CDR1 is SGHRS, CDR2 YFSETQ, per germline. V dropped 0 bases and J dropped 4 bases, with 12 bases sitting between them. The CDR3 is made up of 15 amino acids. CDR3 sequence: CASSLAPTTADTQYF. In nucleotides, the CDR3 is TGCGCCAGCAGCTTGGCCCCGACTACCGCAGATACGCAGTATTTT.

This clonotype was detected a few times. The chain uses TRBV7-6 and TRBJ2-5, with 8 nucleotides matching TRBD2. The better agreement between TRBJ2-7 and the DNA end casts doubt on the J call. The CDR3 extends over 15 amino acids. The germline gives CDR1 SGHVS, CDR2 FNYEAQ. CDR3 bases: TGTGCCAGCAGCCCGGGACTAGTCGATTCCTACGAGCAGTACTTC. Its protein is CASSPGLVDSYEQYF.

The table lists this clonotype with a few counts. The rearrangement links TRBV12-3 or TRBV12-4 to TRBJ2-3; 13 nucleotides align to TRBD2. The CDR3 runs to 16 residues. V was clipped by 5 bases and J by 3 bases; unmatched bases: 5. The CDR3 sequence is CASSTWTSGRTDTQYF. CDR3 sequence (DNA): TGTGCCAGCAGTACCTGGACTAGCGGGAGAACAGATACGCAGTATTTT.

This clonotype was found a few times. A much larger clone lies a single base off, so this may be a read error. The V call is TRBV27, the J call TRBJ2-5; no definite D call. Trimming pared 4 bases from V and 13 bases from J, leaving 22 bases between. This CDR3 has 14 amino acids. CDR1 is MNHEY and CDR2 is SMNVEV in the germline V gene (reference sequence). Written as DNA, the CDR3 is TGTGCCAGCAGTTCGATAACACAAGGAGACGAGCGGTACTTC. It codes for CASSSITQGDERYF.

V and J are TRBV29-1 and TRBJ2-5, with TRBD2 identical over 8 bases. The J call may be wrong; the DNA end is better matched by TRBJ2-1. Per germline, CDR1 SQVTM and CDR2 ANQGSEA. The CDR3 length is 13 residues. CDR3 DNA sequence: TGCAGCGCAGGGCCGGCGGGAGGATTCGAGCAGTTCTTC. It is translated as CSAGPAGGFEQFF.

This clonotype appeared a few times. V is TRBV4-1 and J is TRBJ2-1; D gene uncertain. V lost 0 bases and J lost 9, with 12 bases in between. CDR1 is MGHRA and CDR2 is YSYEKL in the germline V gene. CDR3 size: 14 residues. The CDR3 bases are TGCGCCAGCAGCCAAGATAAGGTAAACGGTGAGCAGTTCTTC. Protein: CASSQDKVNGEQFF.

This clonotype was seen only a few times. V is TRBV5-1 and J is TRBJ1-4; perhaps TRBD1 as D (6 bases). V was trimmed by 0 bases and J by 6 bases, leaving 18 bases between them. CDR3 length: 17 amino acids. Germline assignment: CDR1 SGHRS and CDR2 YFSETQ. The CDR3, as DNA: TGCGCCAGCAGCTTGGATCGGTTGGGGGGCGAGGATGAAAAACTGTTTTTT. Its protein is CASSLDRLGGEDEKLFF.

V and J are TRBV7-8 and TRBJ1-4; D gene ambiguous. Trimming removed 8 bases from V and 0 bases from J, with 16 bases in between. Germline CDR1 reads SGHVS; CDR2 reads FQNEAQ. CDR3 length: 16 amino acids. The CDR3 loop reads CASGRQSPATNEKLFF. The CDR3 nucleotides read TGTGCCAGCGGAAGACAAAGTCCTGCAACTAATGAAAAACTGTTTTTT.

V gene TRBV6-5 combines with J gene TRBJ2-7; TRBD2 matches at 14 bases. Germline V lookup: CDR1 MNHEY, CDR2 SVGAGI. Trimming took 4 bases from V and 6 from J; bases not matched to a gene: 17. The CDR3 extends over 19 amino acids. The CDR3 is CASSSIGGPGLAGVSEQYF. The CDR3 coding sequence is TGTGCCAGCAGTTCCATCGGGGGACCGGGACTAGCGGGAGTGAGCGAGCAGTACTTC.

This clonotype turned up a few times. An end of the junction does not agree with germline; a read error may underlie this. The CDR3 DNA reads TGCGCCAGCAGCTACCAGGGCGACACCGGGGAGCTGTTCTTT. The encoded protein is CASSYQGDTGELFF. V gene TRBV5-1 combines with J gene TRBJ2-2; perhaps D is TRBD1 or TRBD2 (5 bases each). The germline CDR1 and CDR2 sequences are SGHRS and YFSETQ. This CDR3 contains 14 residues.

This chain joins TRBV20-1 and TRBJ2-7; tentative D call: TRBD1 (6 bases). Deletions cut 4 bases from V and 0 bases from J, with 13 bases between. Germline CDR1 and CDR2: DFQATT and SNEGSKA (reference sequence). This CDR3 contains 14 residues. CDR3 DNA: TGCAGTGCTACTTGGACAGCCCGCTCCTACGAGCAGTACTTC. It translates to CSATWTARSYEQYF.

This clonotype has a handful of counts. This chain uses TRBV12-3 or TRBV12-4 with TRBJ2-5; D is unresolved. V lost 5 bases to trimming and J lost 4 bases, with 8 bases between them. This CDR3 has 12 residues. The CDR3 is CASSRLRETQYF. In nucleotides, the CDR3 is TGTGCCAGCAGTCGCTTGAGAGAGACCCAGTACTTC.